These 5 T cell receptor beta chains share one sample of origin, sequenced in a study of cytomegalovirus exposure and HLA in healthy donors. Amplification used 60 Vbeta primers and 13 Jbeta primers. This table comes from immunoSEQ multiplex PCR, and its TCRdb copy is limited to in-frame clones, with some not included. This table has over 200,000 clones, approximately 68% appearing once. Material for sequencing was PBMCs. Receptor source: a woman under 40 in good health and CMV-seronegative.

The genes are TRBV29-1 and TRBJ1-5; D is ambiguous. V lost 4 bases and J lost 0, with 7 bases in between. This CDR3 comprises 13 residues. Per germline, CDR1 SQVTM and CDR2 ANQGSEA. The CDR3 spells CSVVTGSNQPQHF. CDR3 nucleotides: TGCAGCGTTGTTACGGGTAGCAATCAGCCCCAGCATTTT.

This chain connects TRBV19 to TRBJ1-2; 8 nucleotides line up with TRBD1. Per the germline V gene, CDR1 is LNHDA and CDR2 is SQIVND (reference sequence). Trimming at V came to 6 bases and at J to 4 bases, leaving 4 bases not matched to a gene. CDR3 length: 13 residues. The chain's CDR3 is CASSPGQGYGYTF. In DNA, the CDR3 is TGTGCCAGTAGCCCCGGACAGGGCTATGGCTACACCTTC.

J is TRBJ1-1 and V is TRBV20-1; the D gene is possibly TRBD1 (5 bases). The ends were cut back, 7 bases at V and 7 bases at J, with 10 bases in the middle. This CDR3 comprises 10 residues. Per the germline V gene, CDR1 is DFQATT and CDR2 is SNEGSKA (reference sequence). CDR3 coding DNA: TGCAGTGGCGGAGGGGTTGAAGCTTTCTTT. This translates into CSGGGVEAFF.

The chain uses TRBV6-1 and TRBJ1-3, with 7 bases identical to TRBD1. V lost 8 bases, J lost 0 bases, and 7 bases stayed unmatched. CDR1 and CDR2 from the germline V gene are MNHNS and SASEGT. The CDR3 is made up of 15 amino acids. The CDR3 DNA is TGTGCCAGCCACAGACAGGGACCCTCTGGAAACACCATATATTTT. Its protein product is CASHRQGPSGNTIYF.

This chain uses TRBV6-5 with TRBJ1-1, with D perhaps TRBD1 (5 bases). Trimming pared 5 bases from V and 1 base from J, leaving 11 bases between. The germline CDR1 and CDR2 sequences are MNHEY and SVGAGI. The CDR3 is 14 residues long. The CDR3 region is CASSPPGANTEAFF. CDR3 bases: TGTGCCAGCAGTCCGCCTGGGGCGAACACTGAAGCTTTCTTT.